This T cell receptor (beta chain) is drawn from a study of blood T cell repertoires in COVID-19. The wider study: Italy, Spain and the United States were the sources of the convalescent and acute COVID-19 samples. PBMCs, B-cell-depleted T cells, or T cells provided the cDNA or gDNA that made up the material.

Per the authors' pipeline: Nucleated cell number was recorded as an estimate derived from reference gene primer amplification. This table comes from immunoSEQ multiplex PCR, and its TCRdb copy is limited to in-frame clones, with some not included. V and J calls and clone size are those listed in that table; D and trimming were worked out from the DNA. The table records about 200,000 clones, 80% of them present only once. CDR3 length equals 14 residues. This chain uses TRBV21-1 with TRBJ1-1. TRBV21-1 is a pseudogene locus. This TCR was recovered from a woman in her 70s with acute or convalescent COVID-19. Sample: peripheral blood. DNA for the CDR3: TGTGCCAGCAGCTCCAGGGAGGAAAACACTGAAGCTTTCTTT. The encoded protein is CASSSREENTEAFF.